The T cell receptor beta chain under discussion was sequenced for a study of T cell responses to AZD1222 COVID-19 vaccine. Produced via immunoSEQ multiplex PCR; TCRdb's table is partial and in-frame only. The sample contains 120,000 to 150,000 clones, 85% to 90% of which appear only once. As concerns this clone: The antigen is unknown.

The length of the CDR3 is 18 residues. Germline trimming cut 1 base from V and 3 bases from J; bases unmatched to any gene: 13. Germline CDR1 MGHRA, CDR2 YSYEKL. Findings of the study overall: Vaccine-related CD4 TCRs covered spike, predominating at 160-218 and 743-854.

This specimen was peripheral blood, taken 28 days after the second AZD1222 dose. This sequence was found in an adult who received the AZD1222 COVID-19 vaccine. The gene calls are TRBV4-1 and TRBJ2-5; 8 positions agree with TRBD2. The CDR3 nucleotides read TGCGCCAGCAGCCAAGTCCTCACACTAGCGGTGGTTAAAGAGACCCAGTACTTC. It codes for CASSQVLTLAVVKETQYF.